This T cell receptor (beta chain) was sequenced in a study of identifying expanded T cells in peripheral blood. As regards this clone: Its antigen is not known.

Libraries were prepared by immunoSEQ multiplex PCR; TCRdb keeps only in-frame clonotypes and omits some of them. The table records tens of thousands of clones, 70% to 90% of them present only once. With 8 bases removed from V and 2 bases from J, the gap between germline ends came to 19 bases. Germline CDR1 MNHEY, CDR2 SMNVEV (reference sequence). There are 15 residues in the CDR3. Notes on the study in general: Over about two and four weeks, about 16 and 20 clones changed, versus around 1.1 between replicates.

The J gene is TRBJ2-7, the V gene TRBV27, with D possibly being TRBD1 or TRBD2 (8 bases each). Material for sequencing was blood. This clonotype was sampled from a person between 18 and 69 years old in good health. For the CDR3, the DNA is TGTGCCAGCCGGGGGGGCGACAGGGGAACCTACGAGCAGTACTTC. Translation: CASRGGDRGTYEQYF.